These T cell receptor beta chains were read from a single sample in a study of T cell responses to AZD1222 COVID-19 vaccine. This table comes from immunoSEQ multiplex PCR, and its TCRdb copy is limited to in-frame clones, with some not included. Of some 150,000 clones listed, about 93% are singletons. The sample here was peripheral blood, taken on day 0 of AZD1222 vaccination. Receptors were obtained from an adult in good health. CDR3s leave out the opening cysteine and the closing phenylalanine or tryptophan. D genes are given only for firm matches.

d_gene | j_gene | v_gene | CDR3aa
- | TRBJ2-1 | TRBV18 | ASSPPDGTARGYNEQF
TRBD1 | TRBJ1-1 | TRBV6-5 | ASSYNRGNTEAF
- | TRBJ1-1 | TRBV7-9 | ASSLGGDGSTEAF
- | TRBJ2-2 | TRBV4-2 | ASRVLAVNTGELF
TRBD1 | TRBJ1-4 | TRBV28 | ASSPPGTGGEKLF
- | TRBJ1-5 | TRBV6-5 | ASSYPLISGHQPQH
- | TRBJ2-3 | TRBV6-6 | ASTLNKEDTQY
- | TRBJ2-2 | TRBV14 | ASSQALATGELF
TRBD2 | TRBJ2-7 | TRBV6-2/TRBV6-3 | ASSYAEREGSYEQY
TRBD1 | TRBJ1-3 | TRBV7-9 | ASSSWAQGLSSGNTIY
- | TRBJ2-5 | TRBV19 | ATRGTSQETQY
- | TRBJ2-3 | TRBV19 | ASSIPGADTQY
- | TRBJ2-7 | TRBV19 | ASSMSAHEQY
- | TRBJ2-1 | TRBV24-1 | ATSDPRGEREQF
- | TRBJ1-6 | TRBV6-5 | ASSSTGHYNSPLH
TRBD1 | TRBJ1-6 | TRBV6-2/TRBV6-3 | ASSSGTDNSPLH
TRBD1 | TRBJ1-5 | TRBV5-1 | ASSLEGGAGNQPQH
- | TRBJ2-7 | TRBV9 | ASSVGTGEQY
- | TRBJ2-5 | TRBV5-4 | ASSLPKRETQY
TRBD2 | TRBJ2-1 | TRBV24-1 | ATQGTSGVNNEQF
- | TRBJ2-7 | TRBV7-8 | ASSLWQGPTYEQY
- | TRBJ1-3 | TRBV28 | ASSPTFGNTIY
- | TRBJ1-3 | TRBV3-1/TRBV3-2 | ASSQRGGNTIY
TRBD1 | TRBJ2-5 | TRBV28 | ASSSLTGGETQY
- | TRBJ2-3 | TRBV20-1 | SAALGDTQY
- | TRBJ1-4 | TRBV28 | ASSLRGEGEKLF
TRBD1 | TRBJ1-5 | TRBV4-1 | ASSQDGSRDRGPSSNQPQH
- | TRBJ2-1 | TRBV6-5 | ASSPGTPALNEQF
- | TRBJ2-1 | TRBV12-5 | ASGPDYRLEEQF
- | TRBJ1-5 | TRBV15 | ATSRAGFGGDQPQH
TRBD1 | TRBJ1-2 | TRBV28 | ASTPGQAYGYT
- | TRBJ1-1 | TRBV6-1 | ASSENLDLGTEAF
- | TRBJ1-2 | TRBV7-9 | ASSQEGGYT
- | TRBJ2-3 | TRBV7-9 | ASSLANAVPTDTQY
- | TRBJ2-2 | TRBV4-1 | ASSLGHAVDRTGELF
- | TRBJ1-1 | TRBV27 | ASRSLLGGTAF